The 15 T cell receptor beta chains listed next were all sequenced from one sample in a study of blood T cell repertoires in COVID-19. The repertoire was sequenced with immunoSEQ multiplex PCR; TCRdb's copy has only in-frame clones and lacks some. In the table there are tens of thousands of clones, over 70% of which are singletons. Material: peripheral blood. The receptors were sampled from a woman aged 70-85 years with acute or convalescent COVID-19.

This clone came up a few times. The chain carries TRBV28 and TRBJ1-4; possible D gene TRBD1, 6 bases. In germline, CDR1 is MDHEN, CDR2 SYDVKM. The V gene lost 10 bases and the J gene lost 7 bases, with 19 bases spanning the gap. There are 14 residues in the CDR3. For the CDR3, the DNA is TGTGCCACCATAAAACAGGGCCTTGGTGAAAAACTGTTTTTT. Amino acid sequence: CATIKQGLGEKLFF.

This chain uses TRBV30 with TRBJ2-3; 7 bases line up with TRBD2. The V segment lost 8 bases and the J segment 8 bases; nucleotides outside the gene matches: 7. The CDR3 totals 11 residues. Germline CDR1 GTSNPN, CDR2 SVGIG (reference sequence). This CDR3 is CARNWGGTQYF. In DNA, the CDR3 is TGTGCCCGGAACTGGGGGGGTACGCAGTATTTT.

The chain joins TRBV2 to TRBJ2-3; 7 positions agree with TRBD1. CDR3 length: 13 residues. The germline CDR1 and CDR2 sequences are SNHLY and FYNNEI. The ends lost 9 bases at V and 4 bases at J; junction bases unmatched: 7. The CDR3 protein is CARTGSIADTQYF. For the CDR3, the DNA is TGTGCCAGGACAGGGTCTATCGCAGATACGCAGTATTTT.

Notes on this clone: A clone one base away is much larger, so this may be a read error. This rearrangement joins TRBV3-1 (or the pseudogene TRBV3-2) to TRBJ2-7, with D perhaps TRBD1 (6 bases). Trimming removed 4 bases at V and 0 bases at J, with 7 bases between. The CDR3 covers 13 residues. The V gene's germline CDR1 is LGHDT and CDR2 YNNKEL (reference sequence). The CDR3 region is CASSPTGSYEQYF. For the CDR3, the DNA is TGTGCCAGCAGCCCGACAGGCTCCTACGAGCAGTACTTC.

The chain employs TRBV5-6 and TRBJ2-7; D is possibly TRBD1 (6 bases). CDR1 and CDR2 (germline): SGHDT, YYEEEE. The CDR3 runs to 13 residues. V was trimmed by 2 bases and J by 6 bases, leaving 12 bases between them. CDR3: CASSFHTGPEQYF. CDR3 sequence (DNA): TGTGCCAGCAGCTTCCACACAGGGCCCGAGCAGTACTTC.

The chain recombines TRBV4-1 with TRBJ2-2, with TRBD2 matching over 10 bases. Trimming took 7 bases from V and 6 from J; bases not matched to a gene: 17. The CDR3 loop spans 18 amino acids. Germline-derived CDR1 and CDR2 are MGHRA and YSYEKL. CDR3 coding DNA: TGCGCCAGCACCCCCGAGGCTAGCGGGAGTAGCTATCCCGGGGAGCTGTTTTTT. It translates to CASTPEASGSSYPGELFF.

V and J are TRBV18 and TRBJ2-7; D remains unclear. CDR1 and CDR2 (germline): KGHSH, LQKENI. Trimming shortened V by 3 bases and J by 6 bases, and 15 bases separated the two germline ends. The CDR3 contains 14 residues. The chain's CDR3 is CASSPYESRSEQYF. The CDR3 nucleotides read TGTGCCAGCTCACCGTACGAAAGTCGGTCCGAGCAGTACTTC.

CDR3 region: CASSEQSSGRASGWETQYF. The CDR3 bases are TGTGCCAGCAGTGAGCAGAGTAGCGGGAGGGCCTCCGGGTGGGAGACCCAGTACTTC. This chain connects TRBV6-1 to TRBJ2-5; the match to TRBD2 covers 11 bases. This CDR3 contains 19 residues. CDR1 is MNHNS, CDR2 SASEGT, per germline. V shed 3 bases, J shed 5 bases, and the junction held 17 bases outside the gene matches.

The genes are TRBV10-1 and TRBJ2-7; the D is unclear. The length of the CDR3 is 16 residues. The V and J ends lost 5 bases and 1 base respectively, with 18 bases between them. In germline, CDR1 is WNHNN, CDR2 SYGVQD (reference sequence). The CDR3 loop is CASSFPHASLSYEQYF. Written as DNA, the CDR3 is TGCGCCAGCAGTTTCCCCCATGCGAGCCTTTCCTACGAGCAGTACTTC.

This chain connects TRBV9 to TRBJ1-2; 7 nucleotides agree with TRBD1. Trimming cost V 4 bases and J 7 bases; bases outside gene matches: 10. This CDR3 comprises 14 residues. Germline assignment: CDR1 SGDLS and CDR2 YYNGEE. CDR3 amino acids: CASSPIDRDFGYTF. CDR3 DNA sequence: TGTGCCAGCAGCCCTATTGACAGGGACTTTGGCTACACCTTC.

The chain's CDR3 is CASSLAVNTEAFF. The CDR3 bases are TGCGCCAGCAGCTTGGCAGTGAACACTGAAGCTTTCTTT. The V call is TRBV5-1, the J call TRBJ1-1; D not resolved. The length of the CDR3 is 13 residues. Germline assignment: CDR1 SGHRS and CDR2 YFSETQ. V was shortened by 0 bases and J by 0 bases, with 3 bases between the two germline ends.

V gene TRBV7-8 combines with J gene TRBJ1-3; TRBD1 might be the D (6 bases). CDR3 length equals 16 residues. The germline CDR1 and CDR2 sequences are SGHVS and FQNEAQ. V lost 1 base to trimming and J lost 1 base, with 11 bases between them. The CDR3 protein is CASSLEDRISGNTIYF. The CDR3 nucleotides are TGTGCCAGCAGCTTAGAGGACAGAATATCTGGAAACACCATATATTTT.

The chain couples TRBV11-3 to TRBJ2-7; tentatively, D is TRBD1 (6 bases). Germline lookup yields CDR1 SGHNT and CDR2 YENEEA. V lost 4 bases and J 3 bases, leaving 7 bases between the germline ends. The CDR3 is 12 amino acids. CDR3 in DNA: TGTGCCAGCAGCTCGGACAGCTACGAGCAGTACTTC. Translated, it gives CASSSDSYEQYF.

This chain uses TRBV28 with TRBJ2-3, with D possibly matching TRBD2 (6 bases). Germline V gene data show CDR1 as MDHEN and CDR2 as SYDVKM. The V end lost 2 bases, the J end lost 2 bases, and 11 bases lay between the germline ends. The CDR3 contains 15 residues. The CDR3 DNA sequence: TGTGCCAGCAGTTTAAAAGGGGACTTCACAGATACGCAGTATTTT. Amino acid sequence: CASSLKGDFTDTQYF.

The chain links TRBV6-6 to TRBJ2-1, with D uncertain. Germline values: CDR1 MNHNY, CDR2 SVGAGI (reference sequence). This CDR3 is built from 11 residues. The ends were cut back, 5 bases at V and 10 bases at J, with 9 bases in the middle. In DNA form, the CDR3 reads TGTGCCAGCAGTCCCTCTATGGAGCAGTTCTTC. Amino acid sequence: CASSPSMEQFF.